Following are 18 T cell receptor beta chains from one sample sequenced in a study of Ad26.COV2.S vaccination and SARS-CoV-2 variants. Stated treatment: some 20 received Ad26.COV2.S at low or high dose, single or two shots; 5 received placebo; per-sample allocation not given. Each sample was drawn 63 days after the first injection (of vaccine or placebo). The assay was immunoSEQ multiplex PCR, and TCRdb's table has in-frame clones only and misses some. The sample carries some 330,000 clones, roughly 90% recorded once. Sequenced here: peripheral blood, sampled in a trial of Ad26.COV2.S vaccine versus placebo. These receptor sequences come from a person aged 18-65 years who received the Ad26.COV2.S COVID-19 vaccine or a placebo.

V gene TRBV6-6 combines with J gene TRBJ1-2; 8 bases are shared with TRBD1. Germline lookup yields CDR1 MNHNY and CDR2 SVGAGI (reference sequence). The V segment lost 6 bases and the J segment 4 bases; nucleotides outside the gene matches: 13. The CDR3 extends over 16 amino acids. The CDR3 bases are TGTGCCAGCAGCCCCGACAGACAGGGGTCAATCTATGGCTACACCTTC. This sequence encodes CASSPDRQGSIYGYTF.

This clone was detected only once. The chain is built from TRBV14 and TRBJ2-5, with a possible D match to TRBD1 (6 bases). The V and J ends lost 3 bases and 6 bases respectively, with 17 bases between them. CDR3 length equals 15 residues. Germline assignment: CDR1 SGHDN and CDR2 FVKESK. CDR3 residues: CASSHRVTGFKTQYF. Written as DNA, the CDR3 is TGTGCCAGCAGCCACAGGGTAACAGGGTTTAAGACCCAGTACTTC.

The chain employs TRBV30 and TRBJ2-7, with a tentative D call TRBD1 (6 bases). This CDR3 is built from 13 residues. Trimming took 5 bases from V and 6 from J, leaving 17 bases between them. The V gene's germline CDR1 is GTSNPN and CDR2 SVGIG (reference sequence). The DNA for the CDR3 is TGTGCCTGGGGCCGGCGGCGAGGGGGCGAGCAGTACGTC. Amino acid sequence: CAWGRRRGGEQYV.

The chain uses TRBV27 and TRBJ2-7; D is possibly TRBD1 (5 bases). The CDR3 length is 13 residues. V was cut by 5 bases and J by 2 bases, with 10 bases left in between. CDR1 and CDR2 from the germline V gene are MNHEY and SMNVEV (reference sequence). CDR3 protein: CASSPAGPYEQYV. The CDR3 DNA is TGTGCCAGCAGTCCCGCAGGGCCCTACGAGCAGTACGTC.

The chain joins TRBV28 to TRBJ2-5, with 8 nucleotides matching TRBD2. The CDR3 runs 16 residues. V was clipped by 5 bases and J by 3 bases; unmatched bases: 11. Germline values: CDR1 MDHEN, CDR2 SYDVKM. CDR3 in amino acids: CASSARWREVEETQYF. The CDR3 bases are TGTGCCAGCAGTGCCCGATGGCGGGAGGTAGAAGAGACCCAGTACTTC.

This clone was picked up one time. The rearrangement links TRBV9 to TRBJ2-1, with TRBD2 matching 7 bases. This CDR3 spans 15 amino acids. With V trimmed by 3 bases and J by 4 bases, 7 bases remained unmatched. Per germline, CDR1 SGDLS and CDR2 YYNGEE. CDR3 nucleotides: TGTGCCAGCAGCGCCCGACTAGCCCTATACAATGAGCAGTTCTTC. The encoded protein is CASSARLALYNEQFF.

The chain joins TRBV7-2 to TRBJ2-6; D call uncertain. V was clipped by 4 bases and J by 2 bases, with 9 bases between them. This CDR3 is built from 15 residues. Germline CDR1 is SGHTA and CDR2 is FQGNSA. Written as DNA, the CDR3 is TGTGCCAGCAGCTCTGGTATCACTGGGGCCAACGTCCTGACTTTC. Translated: CASSSGITGANVLTF. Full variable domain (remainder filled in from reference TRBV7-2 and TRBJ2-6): GAGVSQSPSNKVTEKGKDVELRCDPISGHTALYWYRQSLGQGLEFLIYFQGNSAPDKSGLPSDRFSAERTGGSVSTLTIQRTQQEDSAVYLCASSSGITGANVLTFGAGSRLTVL.

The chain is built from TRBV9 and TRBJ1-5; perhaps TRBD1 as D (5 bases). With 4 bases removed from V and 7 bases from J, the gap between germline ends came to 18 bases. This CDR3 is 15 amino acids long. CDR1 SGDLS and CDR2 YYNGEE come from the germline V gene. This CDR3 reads CASSPEMGPAQPQHF. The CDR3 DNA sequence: TGTGCCAGCAGCCCAGAGATGGGGCCTGCGCAGCCCCAGCATTTT.

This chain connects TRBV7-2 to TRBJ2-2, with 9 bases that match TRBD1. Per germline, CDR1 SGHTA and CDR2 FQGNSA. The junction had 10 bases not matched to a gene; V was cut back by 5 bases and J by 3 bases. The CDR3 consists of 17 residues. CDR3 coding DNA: TGTGCCAGCAGCCTACCGCTGGGACAGGGAGACACCGGGGAGCTGTTTTTT. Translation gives CASSLPLGQGDTGELFF.

The CDR3 loop is CSVEDPRSSYNEQFF. The CDR3 DNA is TGCAGCGTTGAAGATCCACGGAGCTCCTACAATGAGCAGTTCTTC. The chain is built from TRBV29-1 and TRBJ2-1, with no clear D. CDR1 is SQVTM and CDR2 is ANQGSEA in the germline V gene. The CDR3 is made up of 15 amino acids. Between the trimmed V and J ends, which lost 0 bases and 0 bases, there was a span of 9 bases.

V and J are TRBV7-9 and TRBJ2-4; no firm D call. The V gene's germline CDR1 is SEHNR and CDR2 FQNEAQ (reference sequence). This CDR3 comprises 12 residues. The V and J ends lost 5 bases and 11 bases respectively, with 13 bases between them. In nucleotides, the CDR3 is TGTGCCAGCAGCCTGACGTGGGATTTTCAGTACTTC. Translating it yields CASSLTWDFQYF.

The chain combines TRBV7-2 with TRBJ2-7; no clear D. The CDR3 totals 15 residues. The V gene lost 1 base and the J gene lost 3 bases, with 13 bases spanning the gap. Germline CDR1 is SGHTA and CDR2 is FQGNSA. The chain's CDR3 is CASSLEGTFFYEQYV. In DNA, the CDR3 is TGTGCCAGCAGCTTAGAGGGCACGTTTTTCTACGAGCAGTACGTC.

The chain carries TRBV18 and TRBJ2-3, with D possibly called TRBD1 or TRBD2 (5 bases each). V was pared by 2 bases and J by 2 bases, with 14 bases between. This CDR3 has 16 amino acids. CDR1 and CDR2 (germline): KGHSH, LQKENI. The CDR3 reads CASSPWRAGTTDTQYF. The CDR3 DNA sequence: TGTGCCAGCTCACCATGGCGGGCCGGGACCACAGATACGCAGTATTTT.

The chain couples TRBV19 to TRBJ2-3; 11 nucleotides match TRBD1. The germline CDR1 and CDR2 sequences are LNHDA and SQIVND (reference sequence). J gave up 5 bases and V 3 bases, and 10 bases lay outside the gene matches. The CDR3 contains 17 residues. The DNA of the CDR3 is TGTGCCAGTAGTATTTTAGGACAGGGGGCTTTAGGAGATACGCAGTATTTT. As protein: CASSILGQGALGDTQYF.

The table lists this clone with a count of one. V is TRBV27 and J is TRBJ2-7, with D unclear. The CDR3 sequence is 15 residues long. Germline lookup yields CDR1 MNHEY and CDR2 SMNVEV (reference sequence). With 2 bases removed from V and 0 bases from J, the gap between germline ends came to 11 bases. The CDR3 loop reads CASSLNGWSSYEQYF. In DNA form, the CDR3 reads TGTGCCAGCAGTTTAAACGGGTGGAGCTCCTACGAGCAGTACTTC.

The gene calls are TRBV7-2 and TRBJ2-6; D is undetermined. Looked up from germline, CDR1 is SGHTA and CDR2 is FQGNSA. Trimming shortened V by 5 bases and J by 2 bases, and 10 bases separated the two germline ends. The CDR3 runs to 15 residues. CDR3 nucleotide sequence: TGTGCCAGCAGCCCCAGTAAGGCTGGGGCCAACGTCCTGACTTTC. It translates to CASSPSKAGANVLTF.

CDR3 loop: CASGLVRGGFPEAFF. The CDR3 DNA sequence: TGTGCTAGTGGTTTGGTACGCGGGGGTTTCCCTGAAGCTTTCTTT. The V gene is TRBV12-5, the J gene TRBJ1-1; D is possibly TRBD1 (5 bases). CDR1 LGHNT and CDR2 FRNRAP come from the germline V gene. CDR3 length equals 15 residues. V lost 0 bases to trimming and J lost 6 bases, with 14 bases between them. The full variable domain, completed using reference TRBV12-5 and TRBJ1-1, is DARVTQTPRHKVTEMGQEVTMRCQPILGHNTVFWYRQTMMQGLELLAYFRNRAPLDDSGMPKDRFSAEMPDATLATLKIQPSEPRDSAVYFCASGLVRGGFPEAFFGQGTRLTVV.

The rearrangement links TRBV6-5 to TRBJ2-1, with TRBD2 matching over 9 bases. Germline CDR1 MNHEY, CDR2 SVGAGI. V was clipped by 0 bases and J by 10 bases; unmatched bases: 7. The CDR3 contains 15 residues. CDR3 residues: CASSYSLAGQKEQFF. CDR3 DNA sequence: TGTGCCAGCAGTTACTCCCTAGCGGGGCAGAAGGAGCAGTTCTTC.